These T cell receptor beta chains were read from a single sample in a study of cytomegalovirus exposure and HLA in healthy donors. Produced via immunoSEQ multiplex PCR; TCRdb's table is partial and in-frame only. The table has around 76,000 clones, around 72% seen once. The specimen was PBMCs. These receptors were collected from a woman in her forties in good health and CMV-seropositive. Both conserved end residues are part of each CDR3. The order of the fields is D gene, V gene, CDR3 length, J gene, clone size, CDR3 DNA, CDR3 protein. D genes are given only for firm matches. Clone size is given for some rows only: seen once, a few or many times, or a class if the clone is expanded.

D: -; V: TRBV4-1; length: 15; J: TRBJ2-7; size: -; DNA: TGCGCCAGCAGCCAAGATAATGCTGGCTTTTACGAGCAGTACTTC; CDR3: CASSQDNAGFYEQYF
D: -; V: TRBV6-4; length: 15; J: TRBJ1-2; size: -; DNA: TGTGCCAGCAGTGAAACAGGACAAGCTAACTATGGCTACACCTTC; CDR3: CASSETGQANYGYTF
D: TRBD1; V: TRBV29-1; length: 14; J: TRBJ2-7; size: -; DNA: TGCAGCGTTGACCCCGGGACAGGGGCGCGGGAGCAGTACTTC; CDR3: CSVDPGTGAREQYF
D: -; V: TRBV5-1; length: 14; J: TRBJ1-1; size: -; DNA: TGCGCCAGCAGCTTGGCACTTATGAACACTGAAGCTTTCTTT; CDR3: CASSLALMNTEAFF
D: TRBD1; V: TRBV6-5; length: 14; J: TRBJ1-1; size: -; DNA: TGTGCCAGCAGTTACGCAGGGGGCGGCACTGAAGCTTTCTTT; CDR3: CASSYAGGGTEAFF
D: TRBD1; V: TRBV27; length: 13; J: TRBJ1-6; size: -; DNA: TGTGCCAGCAGGCGACAGGGGGAATCACCCCTCCACTTT; CDR3: CASRRQGESPLHF
D: -; V: TRBV7-9; length: 14; J: TRBJ1-1; size: -; DNA: TGTGCCAGCAGCTTAGTCACGACAAGCCCTGAAGCTTTCTTT; CDR3: CASSLVTTSPEAFF
D: TRBD2; V: TRBV4-1; length: 17; J: TRBJ2-5; size: few; DNA: TGCGCCAGCAGCCAATCAGGGACTAGCGGGAGGCAGGAGACCCAGTACTTC; CDR3: CASSQSGTSGRQETQYF
D: TRBD1; V: TRBV7-3; length: 14; J: TRBJ1-2; size: -; DNA: TGTGCCAGCAGCCCCGGGACAGGGACGAGCGGCTACACCTTC; CDR3: CASSPGTGTSGYTF
D: -; V: TRBV11-3; length: 15; J: TRBJ2-7; size: -; DNA: TGTGCCAGCAGCTTAGGGCCCAGGGCTAACTACGAGCAGTACTTC; CDR3: CASSLGPRANYEQYF
D: -; V: TRBV29-1; length: 13; J: TRBJ2-7; size: -; DNA: TGCAGCGTTGCAGGGTTGGTGGCGTACGAGCAGTACTTC; CDR3: CSVAGLVAYEQYF
D: TRBD1; V: TRBV6-5; length: 15; J: TRBJ2-2; size: -; DNA: TGTGCCAGCAGTTACACAGGGGCGACGACCGGGGAGCTGTTTTTT; CDR3: CASSYTGATTGELFF
D: -; V: TRBV9; length: 15; J: TRBJ2-3; size: -; DNA: TGTGCCAGCAGCGTAAGTAGCAGAAGCACAGATACGCAGTATTTT; CDR3: CASSVSSRSTDTQYF
D: TRBD1; V: TRBV5-4; length: 16; J: TRBJ2-7; size: few; DNA: TGTGCCAGCAGCGAAGGACAGGGGGCGCAAAAAGTTGGGCAGTACTTC; CDR3: CASSEGQGAQKVGQYF
D: -; V: TRBV29-1; length: 16; J: TRBJ2-6; size: few; DNA: TGCAGCGCTCAGAGGGACACCGGATCTGGGGCCAACGTCCTGACTTTC; CDR3: CSAQRDTGSGANVLTF
D: -; V: TRBV5-5; length: 15; J: TRBJ1-2; size: few; DNA: TGTGCCAGCAGCTTTGGTCAGGGTAATAACTATGGCTACACCTTC; CDR3: CASSFGQGNNYGYTF
D: TRBD1; V: TRBV28; length: 14; J: TRBJ2-7; size: -; DNA: TGTGCCAGCAGCATCGGGACAGGGGACCTCGCGTCGCACTTC; CDR3: CASSIGTGDLASHF
D: -; V: TRBV7-9; length: 14; J: TRBJ1-1; size: -; DNA: TGTGCCAGCAGCGGAAAGACAGTGAACACTGAAGCTTTCTTT; CDR3: CASSGKTVNTEAFF
D: -; V: TRBV12-1; length: 13; J: TRBJ1-2; size: -; DNA: TGTGCCAGTTCCGACAGGGCTGGCTATGGCTACACCTTC; CDR3: CASSDRAGYGYTF
D: -; V: TRBV7-2; length: 15; J: TRBJ1-5; size: -; DNA: TGTGCCAGCAGCTTAGAAACAGGGAGAAATCAGCCCCAGCATTTT; CDR3: CASSLETGRNQPQHF
D: -; V: TRBV5-1; length: 15; J: TRBJ1-3; size: -; DNA: TGCGCCAGCAGCTTGTTGGCGGGTTCCGGAAACACCATATATTTT; CDR3: CASSLLAGSGNTIYF
D: -; V: TRBV5-1; length: 17; J: TRBJ2-7; size: -; DNA: TGCGCCAGCAGCTTGGATCCGGTTACCAACCTAATCTACGAGCAGTACTTC; CDR3: CASSLDPVTNLIYEQYF
D: -; V: TRBV6-5; length: 15; J: TRBJ1-4; size: -; DNA: TGTGCCAGCAGTTATGTTGGGACATCTAATGAAAAACTGTTTTTT; CDR3: CASSYVGTSNEKLFF
D: -; V: TRBV6-5; length: 15; J: TRBJ2-6; size: -; DNA: TGTGCCAGCAGTTACTCGCGTTTTGGGGCCAACGTCCTGACTTTC; CDR3: CASSYSRFGANVLTF